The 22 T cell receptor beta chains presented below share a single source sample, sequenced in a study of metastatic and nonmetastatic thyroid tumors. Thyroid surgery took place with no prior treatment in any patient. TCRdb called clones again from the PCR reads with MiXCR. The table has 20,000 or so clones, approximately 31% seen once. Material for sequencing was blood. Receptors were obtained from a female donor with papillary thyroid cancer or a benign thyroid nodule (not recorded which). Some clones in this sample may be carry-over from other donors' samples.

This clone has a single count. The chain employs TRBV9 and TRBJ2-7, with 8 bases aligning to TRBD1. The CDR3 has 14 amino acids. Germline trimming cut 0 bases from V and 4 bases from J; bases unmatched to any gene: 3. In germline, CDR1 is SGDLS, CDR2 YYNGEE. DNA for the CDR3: TGTGCCAGCAGCGTAGATGACAGGGGTTACGAGCAGTACTTC. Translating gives CASSVDDRGYEQYF. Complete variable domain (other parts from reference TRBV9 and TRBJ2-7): DSGVTQTPKHLITATGQRVTLRCSPRSGDLSVYWYQQSLDQGLQFLIQYYNGEERAKGNILERFSAQQFPDLHSELNLSSLELGDSALYFCASSVDDRGYEQYFGPGTRLTVT.

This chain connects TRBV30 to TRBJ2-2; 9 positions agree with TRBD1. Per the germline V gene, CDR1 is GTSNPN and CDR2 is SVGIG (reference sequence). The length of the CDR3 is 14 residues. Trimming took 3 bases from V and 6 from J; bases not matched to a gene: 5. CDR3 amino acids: CAWRGDRDPGELFF. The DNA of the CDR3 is TGTGCCTGGAGGGGGGACAGGGATCCCGGGGAGCTGTTTTTT.

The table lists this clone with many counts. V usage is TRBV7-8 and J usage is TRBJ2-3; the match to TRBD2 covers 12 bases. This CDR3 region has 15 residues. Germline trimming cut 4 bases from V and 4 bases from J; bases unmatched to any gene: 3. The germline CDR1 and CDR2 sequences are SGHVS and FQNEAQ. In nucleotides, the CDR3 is TGTGCCAGCAGCTCGACTAGCGGGGGTGCAGATACGCAGTATTTT. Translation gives CASSSTSGGADTQYF.

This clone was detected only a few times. The CDR3 region has the DNA TGTGCCAGCAGGGGGACAGGCGTCAATTCACCCCTCCACTTT. It codes for CASRGTGVNSPLHF. The J gene is TRBJ1-6, the V gene TRBV6-1, with 8 bases aligning to TRBD1. This CDR3 contains 14 residues. CDR1 is MNHNS and CDR2 is SASEGT in the germline V gene. V lost 6 bases, J lost 7 bases, and 5 bases stayed unmatched.

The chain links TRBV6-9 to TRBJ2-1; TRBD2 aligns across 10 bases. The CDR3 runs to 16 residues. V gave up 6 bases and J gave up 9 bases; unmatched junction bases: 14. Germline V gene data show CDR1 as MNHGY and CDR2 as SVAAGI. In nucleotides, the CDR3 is TGTGCCAGCAGCCGCACGAGCGGGGGGGATTGGGGTGAGCAGTTCTTC. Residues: CASSRTSGGDWGEQFF.

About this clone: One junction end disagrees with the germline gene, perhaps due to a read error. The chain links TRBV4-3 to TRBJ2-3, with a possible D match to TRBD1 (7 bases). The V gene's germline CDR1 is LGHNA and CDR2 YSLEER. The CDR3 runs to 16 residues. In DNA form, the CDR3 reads TGCGCCGGCAGCCAAGGTCAGGGGGGTGGGGCAGATACGCAGTATTTT. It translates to CAGSQGQGGGADTQYF.

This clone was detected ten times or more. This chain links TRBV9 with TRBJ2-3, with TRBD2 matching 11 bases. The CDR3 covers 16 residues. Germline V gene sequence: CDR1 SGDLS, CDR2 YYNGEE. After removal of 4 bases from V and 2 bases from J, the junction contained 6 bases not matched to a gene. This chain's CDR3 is CASSLGTSGSTDTQYF. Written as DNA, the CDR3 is TGTGCCAGCAGCCTAGGGACTAGCGGCTCCACAGATACGCAGTATTTT.

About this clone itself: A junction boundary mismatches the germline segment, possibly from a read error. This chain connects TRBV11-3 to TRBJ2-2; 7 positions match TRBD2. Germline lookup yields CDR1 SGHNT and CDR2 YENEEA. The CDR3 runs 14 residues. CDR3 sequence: CASSSGGTTGEPFF. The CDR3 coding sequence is TGTGCCAGCAGCTCCGGGGGGACGACCGGGGAGCCGTTTTTT.

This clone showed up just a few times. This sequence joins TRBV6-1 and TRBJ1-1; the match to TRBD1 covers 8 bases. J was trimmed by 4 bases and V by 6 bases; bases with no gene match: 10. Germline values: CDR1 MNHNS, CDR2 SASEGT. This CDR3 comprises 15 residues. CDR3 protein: CASRNPGTGLTEAFF. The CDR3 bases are TGTGCCAGCAGAAACCCCGGGACAGGCCTCACTGAAGCTTTCTTT.

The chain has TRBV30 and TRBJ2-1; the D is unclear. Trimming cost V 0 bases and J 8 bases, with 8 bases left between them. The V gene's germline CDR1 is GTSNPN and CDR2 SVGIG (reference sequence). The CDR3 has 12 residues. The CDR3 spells CAWSVLVDEQFF. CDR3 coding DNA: TGTGCCTGGAGTGTACTCGTTGATGAGCAGTTCTTC.

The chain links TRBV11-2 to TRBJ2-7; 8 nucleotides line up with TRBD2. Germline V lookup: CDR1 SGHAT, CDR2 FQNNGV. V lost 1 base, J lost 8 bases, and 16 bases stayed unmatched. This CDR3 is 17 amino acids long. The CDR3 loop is CASSLVSPPGGGGQQYF. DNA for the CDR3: TGTGCCAGCAGCTTAGTGTCCCCCCCGGGCGGCGGGGGGCAGCAGTACTTC.

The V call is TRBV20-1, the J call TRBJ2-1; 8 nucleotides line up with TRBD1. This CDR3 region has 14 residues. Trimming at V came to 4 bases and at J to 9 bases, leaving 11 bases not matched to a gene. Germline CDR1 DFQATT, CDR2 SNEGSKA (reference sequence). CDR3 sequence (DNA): TGCAGTGCTAAACTGACAGGGGATGTGGTTGAGCAGTTCTTC. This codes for CSAKLTGDVVEQFF.

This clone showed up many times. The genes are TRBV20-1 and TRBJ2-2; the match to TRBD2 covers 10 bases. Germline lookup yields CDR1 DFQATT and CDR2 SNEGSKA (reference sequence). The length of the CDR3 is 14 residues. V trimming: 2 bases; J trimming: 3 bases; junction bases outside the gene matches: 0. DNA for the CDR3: TGCAGTGCTAGACTAGCGGGAGACACCGGGGAGCTGTTTTTT. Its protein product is CSARLAGDTGELFF.

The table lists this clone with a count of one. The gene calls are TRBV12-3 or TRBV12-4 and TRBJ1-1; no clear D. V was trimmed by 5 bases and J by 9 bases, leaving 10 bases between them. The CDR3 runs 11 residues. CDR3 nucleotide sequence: TGTGCCAGCAGTCAAGACGGTCAAGCTTTCTTT. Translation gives CASSQDGQAFF.

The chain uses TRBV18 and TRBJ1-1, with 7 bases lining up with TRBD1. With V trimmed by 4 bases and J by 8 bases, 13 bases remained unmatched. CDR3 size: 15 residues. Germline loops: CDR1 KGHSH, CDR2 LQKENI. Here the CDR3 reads CASSLTSTGVGEAFF. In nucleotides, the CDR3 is TGTGCCAGCTCACTCACCTCTACAGGGGTCGGCGAAGCTTTCTTT.

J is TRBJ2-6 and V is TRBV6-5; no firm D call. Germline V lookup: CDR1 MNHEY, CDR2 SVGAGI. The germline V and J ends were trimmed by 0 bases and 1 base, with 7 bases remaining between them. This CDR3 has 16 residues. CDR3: CASSYSVGSGANVLTF. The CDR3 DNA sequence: TGTGCCAGCAGTTACTCCGTCGGGTCTGGGGCCAACGTCCTGACTTTC.

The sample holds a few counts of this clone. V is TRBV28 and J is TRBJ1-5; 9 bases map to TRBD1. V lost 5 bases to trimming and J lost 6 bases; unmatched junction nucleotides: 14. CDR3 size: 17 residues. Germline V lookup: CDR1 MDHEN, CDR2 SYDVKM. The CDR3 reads CASSRVPGQGLGQPQHF. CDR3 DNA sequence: TGTGCCAGCAGTCGTGTACCGGGACAGGGTTTGGGTCAGCCCCAGCATTTT.

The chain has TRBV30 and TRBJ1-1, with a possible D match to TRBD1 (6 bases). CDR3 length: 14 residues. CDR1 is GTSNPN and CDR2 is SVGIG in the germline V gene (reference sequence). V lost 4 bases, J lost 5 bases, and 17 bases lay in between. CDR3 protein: CAWTGGLSRTEAFF. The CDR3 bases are TGTGCCTGGACGGGGGGGCTCTCGAGGACTGAAGCTTTCTTT.

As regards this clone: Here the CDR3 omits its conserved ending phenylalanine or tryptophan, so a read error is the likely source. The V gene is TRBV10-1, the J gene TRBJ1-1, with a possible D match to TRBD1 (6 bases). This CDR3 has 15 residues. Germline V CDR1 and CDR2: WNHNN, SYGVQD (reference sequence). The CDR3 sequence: CANSEGVGGRTEAFL. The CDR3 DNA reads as TGCGCCAACAGTGAGGGCGTCGGGGGGCGAACTGAAGCTTTCCTT.

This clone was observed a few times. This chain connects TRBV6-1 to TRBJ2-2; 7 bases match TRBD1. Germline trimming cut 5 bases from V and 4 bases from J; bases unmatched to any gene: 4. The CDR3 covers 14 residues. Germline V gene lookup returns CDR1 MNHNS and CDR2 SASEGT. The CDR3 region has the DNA TGTGCCAGCAGTCCACAGGGGACCACCGGGGAGCTGTTTTTT. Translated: CASSPQGTTGELFF.

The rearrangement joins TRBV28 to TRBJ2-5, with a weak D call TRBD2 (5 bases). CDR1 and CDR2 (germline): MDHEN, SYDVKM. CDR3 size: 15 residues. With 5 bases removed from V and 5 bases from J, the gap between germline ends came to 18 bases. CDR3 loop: CASSPSGPGVETQYF. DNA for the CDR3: TGTGCCAGCAGTCCGAGCGGACCCGGGGTGGAGACCCAGTACTTC.

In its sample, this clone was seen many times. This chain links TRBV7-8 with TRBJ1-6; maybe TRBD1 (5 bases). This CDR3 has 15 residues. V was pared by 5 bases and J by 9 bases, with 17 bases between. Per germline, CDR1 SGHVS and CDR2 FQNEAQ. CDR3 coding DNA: TGTGCCAGCAGCCCCGGGGCAGCAAAAGGTTCACCCCTCCACTTT. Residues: CASSPGAAKGSPLHF.